This entry concerns a single T cell receptor beta chain. The antigen is undetermined. Trimming removed 6 bases at V and 3 bases at J, with 18 bases between. From germline, CDR1 is SNHLY and CDR2 FYNNEI. The CDR3 is 15 amino acids. This sample is drawn from a study of cytomegalovirus exposure and HLA in healthy donors. Overall study: Earlier sequencing of 150 million to 200 million T cells yielded 90 million to 140 million unique TCR beta sequences. Study conclusions and caveats: The presence/absence work took it that sequencing depth was about the same across donors. Generally TCR sequences proved uncommon, though certain public TCRs appeared in numerous donors.

Amplification used 60 Vbeta primers and 13 Jbeta primers. The repertoire was sequenced with immunoSEQ multiplex PCR; TCRdb's copy has only in-frame clones and lacks some. The sample has roughly 100,000 clones, around 70% seen once; the top ten hold 0.79%. Sequenced: PBMCs. V is TRBV2 and J is TRBJ2-7, with D uncertain. The clonotype was recovered from a boy aged 10-17 years in good health and CMV-seronegative. CDR3 coding DNA: TGTGCCAGCAGGCCCAATCGGCTGGAGCTCTACGAGCAGTACTTC. This translates into CASRPNRLELYEQYF. The variable domain in full, with the rest retrieved from reference TRBV2 and TRBJ2-7, is EPEVTQTPSHQVTQMGQEVILRCVPISNHLYFYWYRQILGQKVEFLVSFYNNEISEKSEIFDDQFSVERPDGSNFTLKIRSTKLEDSAMYFCASRPNRLELYEQYFGPGTRLTVT.